A single sample gave rise to the 6 T cell receptor beta chains below, sequenced in a study of blood T cell repertoires in COVID-19. The data were produced by immunoSEQ multiplex PCR, yet TCRdb's version contains in-frame clones alone and is incomplete. In the table there are 250,000 to 350,000 clones, roughly 83% of which are singletons. The material sequenced was peripheral blood. The receptors were gathered from a human donor with COVID-19, enrolled during active disease. The donor label of this sample is uncertain.

The chain combines TRBV7-2 with TRBJ2-1; 8 bases align to TRBD2. CDR1 is SGHTA and CDR2 is FQGNSA in the germline V gene. V shed 3 bases and J 7 bases; nucleotides not matched to a gene: 8. The length of the CDR3 is 15 residues. CDR3 in amino acids: CASSFPGGLANEQFF. In DNA form, the CDR3 reads TGTGCCAGCAGCTTTCCGGGGGGGCTAGCGAATGAGCAGTTCTTC.

This clone showed up just a few times. This chain connects TRBV28 to TRBJ1-1; D uncertain. Trimming stripped 7 bases from V and 2 bases from J, with 14 bases between. Germline CDR1 MDHEN, CDR2 SYDVKM. The CDR3 extends over 14 amino acids. The CDR3 spells CASTRRSGNTEAFF. The CDR3 bases are TGTGCCAGCACCCGGCGGTCGGGAAACACTGAAGCTTTCTTT.

This clone was counted a single time. The rearrangement uses TRBV28 and TRBJ1-2; no definite D call. The CDR3 contains 16 residues. The germline V gene has CDR1 MDHEN and CDR2 SYDVKM. The germline V and J ends were trimmed by 2 bases and 2 bases, with 15 bases remaining between them. The CDR3: CASSLTAVQSNYGYTF. For the CDR3, the DNA is TGTGCCAGCAGTTTAACCGCCGTACAGTCCAACTATGGCTACACCTTC.

A single count supports this clone. The J gene is TRBJ2-1, the V gene TRBV15, with 7 bases identical to TRBD2. The CDR3 loop spans 16 amino acids. J gave up 3 bases and V 0 bases, and 5 bases lay outside the gene matches. Germline assignment: CDR1 LNHNV and CDR2 YYDKDF (reference sequence). This CDR3 is CATSRDSSGDYNEQFF. Written as DNA, the CDR3 is TGTGCCACCAGCAGAGATTCTAGCGGAGACTACAATGAGCAGTTCTTC.

V usage is TRBV28 and J usage is TRBJ2-7, with D maybe TRBD2 (6 bases). V was cut by 3 bases and J by 2 bases, with 17 bases left in between. CDR1 is MDHEN, CDR2 SYDVKM, per germline. CDR3 size: 16 residues. DNA of the CDR3: TGTGCCAGCAGTTTCATTCCTAGCGCTAGACCCTACGAGCAGTACTTC. Its protein is CASSFIPSARPYEQYF.

The rearrangement joins TRBV3-1 (or the pseudogene TRBV3-2) to TRBJ2-1; TRBD2 matches at 9 bases. The germline gives CDR1 LGHDT, CDR2 YNNKEL (reference sequence). The CDR3 consists of 14 residues. V trimming: 5 bases; J trimming: 4 bases; junction bases outside the gene matches: 3. CDR3 sequence (DNA): TGTGCCAGCAGCGCACTAGCGGGTTACAATGAGCAGTTCTTC. Amino acid sequence: CASSALAGYNEQFF.